A selection of T cell receptor beta chains follows, all from one sample in a study of blood T cell repertoires in COVID-19. Profiled with immunoSEQ multiplex PCR; TCRdb holds only in-frame clones, not every one. The sample has about 140,000 clones; 80% to 90% are singletons. The sample was peripheral blood. The receptors here all came from a man aged 55 to 69 with active or convalescent COVID-19. Both conserved end residues are trimmed from each CDR3. Each record gives: D gene, clone size, J gene, V gene, CDR3 protein. D genes are given only for firm matches. Rows may omit the clone size; those that give it use once, few, many or a size class.

TRBD1,-,TRBJ2-1,TRBV18,ASSRDRDNEQF
TRBD2,-,TRBJ2-7,TRBV19,ASRPSSRGAHEQY
-,-,TRBJ2-7,TRBV20-1,SASSTYEQY
TRBD1,-,TRBJ1-4,TRBV2,ASSLDRGPSTNEKLF
TRBD1,-,TRBJ2-7,TRBV5-1,ASSLAGTGAYEQY
-,once,TRBJ1-6,TRBV19,ASSSLNRSSSYNSPLH
TRBD1,-,TRBJ1-5,TRBV28,ASTEQGVSNQPQH
-,-,TRBJ2-5,TRBV6-1,ASSEISASPQETQY
TRBD2,-,TRBJ2-1,TRBV7-3,ASSSGLAGAGEQF
TRBD1,-,TRBJ2-1,TRBV7-2,ASRPERGLNNEQF
-,few,TRBJ2-7,TRBV5-1,ASSSWPDSSYEQY
-,-,TRBJ1-5,TRBV20-1,SVQQNQPQH
TRBD1,-,TRBJ2-7,TRBV25-1,ASSDPDRSQTYEQY
TRBD1,-,TRBJ2-5,TRBV7-8,ASSIGQGGRETQY
TRBD1,-,TRBJ1-4,TRBV6-2/TRBV6-3,ASSSDRDTNEKLF
-,-,TRBJ2-1,TRBV19,ASSLGGPLLSSYNEQF
-,-,TRBJ1-1,TRBV6-6,ASSYSMGQTEAF
TRBD1,once,TRBJ2-1,TRBV18,ASSPPGTVINEQF
-,-,TRBJ2-5,TRBV11-3,ASSPRDQETQY
TRBD1,once,TRBJ2-1,TRBV11-2,ASSRSGTASPSSYNEQF
-,-,TRBJ2-5,TRBV5-4,ASSLGQKQETQY
TRBD1,-,TRBJ1-1,TRBV7-9,ASSSRTGITEAF
TRBD2,-,TRBJ2-5,TRBV19,ASRNGRVRQETQY
TRBD1,-,TRBJ2-1,TRBV7-9,ASSSRGTGYNEQF
TRBD1,-,TRBJ2-1,TRBV4-3,ASSQEGQGAGYNEQF
TRBD2,-,TRBJ2-1,TRBV6-5,ASRAGLVGEQF
-,-,TRBJ2-7,TRBV4-1,ASSRVGGFLYEQY
-,-,TRBJ2-5,TRBV20-1,SASKIKPTQETQY
TRBD2,-,TRBJ2-1,TRBV5-1,ASSFHLAGVGNEQF
TRBD2,-,TRBJ2-1,TRBV5-1,ASSPGRPGGEQF
-,-,TRBJ1-4,TRBV5-4,ASSLEGSTNEKLF
-,-,TRBJ2-7,TRBV20-1,SASKGSGEQY
TRBD1,-,TRBJ1-5,TRBV27,ASRPTGGVSQPQH
-,once,TRBJ2-3,TRBV21-1,ASSKVNRDGGADTQY
-,-,TRBJ1-5,TRBV29-1,SVGGTSNQPQH
-,-,TRBJ2-4,TRBV19,ASSIDHFTGVKNIQY
TRBD2,-,TRBJ2-2,TRBV24-1,ATSETPGLAGGPNTGELF
-,-,TRBJ2-3,TRBV7-2,ASSTLRRTSTDTQY
-,once,TRBJ1-1,TRBV29-1,SVARGF
TRBD1,once,TRBJ1-1,TRBV5-1,ASSQDRGEAF
-,-,TRBJ1-1,TRBV11-1,ASSPPEGWATEAF
TRBD1,-,TRBJ2-7,TRBV11-2,ASSPRTGAHEQY
-,-,TRBJ2-5,TRBV7-9,ASSTLPGVGGETQY
-,-,TRBJ2-7,TRBV12-3/TRBV12-4,ASREEVFYEQY
-,-,TRBJ2-3,TRBV28,ASSPGHLKDTQY
TRBD1,-,TRBJ2-2,TRBV7-2,ASHRDRGPGTGELF
TRBD1,-,TRBJ2-7,TRBV2,ASSGRQGANEQY
TRBD1,-,TRBJ1-2,TRBV28,ASEGQGAADYGYT
-,-,TRBJ2-5,TRBV5-3,ARSSGPGDQETQY
TRBD1,-,TRBJ1-1,TRBV11-1,ASSPQGAPGNTEAF
TRBD1,few,TRBJ1-5,TRBV6-2/TRBV6-3,ASSHGTGQNQPQH
TRBD1,-,TRBJ2-5,TRBV18,ASSRQGKETQY
TRBD2,-,TRBJ2-3,TRBV19,ASQPTGGLGFSTDTQY
-,-,TRBJ2-2,TRBV5-1,ASKGQANTGELF
-,-,TRBJ1-5,TRBV7-2,ASSPRYNQPQH